This T cell receptor (beta chain) appears in the sequencing data of a study of T cells after yellow fever vaccination. Points from the study as a whole: FACS-sorted repertoires could contain abundant clonotypes contaminating from the bulk population. A weaker but faster secondary response was observed, peaking on day 5 versus 15.

TCRdb passed the 5' RACE reads through MiXCR, listing each CDR3 protein once. This sample carries about 75,000 distinct CDR3 sequences, under 9.5% of them seen once, and the ten largest clones take around 29%. This clonotype has at least ten counts. Its antigen is still unknown. This specimen was CD8+ T cells sorted from PBMCs, taken 10 days after the first yellow fever vaccination. This TCR derives from a man between 18 and 29 years old who received the YFV17D yellow fever vaccine.

CDR3: CASSGRTALSGANVLTF. The CDR3 DNA reads as TGTGCCAGCAGCGGGCGGACGGCTCTCTCTGGGGCCAACGTCCTGACTTTC. V gene TRBV7-8 combines with J gene TRBJ2-6; D is uncertain. The length of the CDR3 is 17 residues. Trimming took 5 bases from V and 0 from J, leaving 14 bases between them. The germline V gene has CDR1 SGHVS and CDR2 FQNEAQ.